The TCR beta chain under discussion was sequenced for a study of shared clonotypes between healthy human individuals. Generated by immunoSEQ multiplex PCR, the TCRdb table keeps only in-frame clones and is missing some. In the table there are more than 2 million clones, 95% of which are singletons. The sequence derives from a man between 18 and 29 years old in good health. Input material: naive CD4+ T cells sorted from blood. Regarding subset: CD45RA+ positively selected.

The CDR3: CASSERKPGQGSYEQYF. In DNA, the CDR3 is TGTGCCAGCAGTGAACGAAAACCGGGACAGGGCAGCTACGAGCAGTACTTC. The genes are TRBV25-1 and TRBJ2-7; TRBD1 agrees at 9 bases. In germline, CDR1 is MGHDK, CDR2 SYGVNS. The CDR3 has 17 amino acids. V shed 2 bases and J 3 bases; nucleotides not matched to a gene: 11.